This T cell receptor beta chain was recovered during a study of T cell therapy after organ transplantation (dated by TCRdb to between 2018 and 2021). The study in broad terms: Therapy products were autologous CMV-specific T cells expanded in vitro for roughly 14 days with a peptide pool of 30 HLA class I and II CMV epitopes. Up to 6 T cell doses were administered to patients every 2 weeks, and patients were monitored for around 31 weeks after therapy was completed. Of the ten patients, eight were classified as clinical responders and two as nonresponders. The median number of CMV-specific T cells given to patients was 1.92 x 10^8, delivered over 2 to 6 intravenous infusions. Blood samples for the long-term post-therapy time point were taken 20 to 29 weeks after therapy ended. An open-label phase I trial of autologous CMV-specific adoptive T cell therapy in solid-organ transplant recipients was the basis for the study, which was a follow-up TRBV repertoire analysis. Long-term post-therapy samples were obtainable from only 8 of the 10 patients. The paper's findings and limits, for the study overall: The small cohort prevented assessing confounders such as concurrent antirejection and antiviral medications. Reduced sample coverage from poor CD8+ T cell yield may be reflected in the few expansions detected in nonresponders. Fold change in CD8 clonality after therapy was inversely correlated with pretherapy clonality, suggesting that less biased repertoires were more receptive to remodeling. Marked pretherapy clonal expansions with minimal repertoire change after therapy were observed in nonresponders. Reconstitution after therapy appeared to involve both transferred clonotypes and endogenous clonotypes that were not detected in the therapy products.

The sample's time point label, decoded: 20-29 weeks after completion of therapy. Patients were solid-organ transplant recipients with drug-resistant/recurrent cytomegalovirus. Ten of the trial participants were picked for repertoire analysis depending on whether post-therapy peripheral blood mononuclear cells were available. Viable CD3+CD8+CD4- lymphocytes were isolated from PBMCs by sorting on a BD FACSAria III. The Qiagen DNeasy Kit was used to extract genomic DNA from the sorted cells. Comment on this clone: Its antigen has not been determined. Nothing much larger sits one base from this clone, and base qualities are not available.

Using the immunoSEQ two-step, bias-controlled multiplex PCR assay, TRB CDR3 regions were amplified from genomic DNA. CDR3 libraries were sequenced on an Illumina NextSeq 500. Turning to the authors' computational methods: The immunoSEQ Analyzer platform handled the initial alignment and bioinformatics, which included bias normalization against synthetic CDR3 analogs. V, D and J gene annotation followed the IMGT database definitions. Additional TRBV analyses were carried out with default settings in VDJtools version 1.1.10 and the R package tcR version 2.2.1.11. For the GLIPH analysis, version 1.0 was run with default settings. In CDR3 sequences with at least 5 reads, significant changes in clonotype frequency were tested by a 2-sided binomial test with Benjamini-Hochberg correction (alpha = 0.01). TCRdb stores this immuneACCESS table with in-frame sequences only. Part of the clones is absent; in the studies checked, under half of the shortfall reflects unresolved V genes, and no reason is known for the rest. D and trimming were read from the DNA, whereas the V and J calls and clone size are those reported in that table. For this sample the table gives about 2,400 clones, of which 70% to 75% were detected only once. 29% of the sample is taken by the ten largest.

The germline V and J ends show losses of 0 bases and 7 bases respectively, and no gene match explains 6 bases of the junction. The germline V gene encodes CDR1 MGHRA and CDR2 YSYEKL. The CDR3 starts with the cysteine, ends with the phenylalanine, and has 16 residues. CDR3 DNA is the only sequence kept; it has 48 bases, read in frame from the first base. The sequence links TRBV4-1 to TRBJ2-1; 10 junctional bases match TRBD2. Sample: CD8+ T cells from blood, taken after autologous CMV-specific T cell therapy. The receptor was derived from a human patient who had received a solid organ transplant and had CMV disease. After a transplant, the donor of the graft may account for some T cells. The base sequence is TGCGCCAGCAGCCAAGAATGGAGCGGGAGGGGGAATGAGCAGTTCTTC. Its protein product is CASSQEWSGRGNEQFF.